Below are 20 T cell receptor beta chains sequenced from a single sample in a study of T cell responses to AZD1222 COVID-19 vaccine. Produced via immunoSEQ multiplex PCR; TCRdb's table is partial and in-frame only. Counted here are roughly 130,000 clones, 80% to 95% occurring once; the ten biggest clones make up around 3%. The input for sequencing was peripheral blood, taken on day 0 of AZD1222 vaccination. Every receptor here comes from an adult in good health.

CDR3 in DNA: TGTGCCAGCAGCTTAGGGGAATCACCCCTCCACTTT. Its translation is CASSLGESPLHF. The chain has TRBV11-3 and TRBJ1-6; the D is unclear. V was clipped by 1 base and J by 10 bases, with 5 bases between them. There are 12 residues in the CDR3. Germline lookup yields CDR1 SGHNT and CDR2 YENEEA.

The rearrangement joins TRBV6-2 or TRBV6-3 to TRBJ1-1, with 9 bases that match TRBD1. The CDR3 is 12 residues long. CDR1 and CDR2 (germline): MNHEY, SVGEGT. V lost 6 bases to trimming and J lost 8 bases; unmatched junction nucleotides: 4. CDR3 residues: CASSLTGGEAFF. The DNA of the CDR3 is TGTGCCAGCAGCCTGACAGGGGGAGAAGCTTTCTTT.

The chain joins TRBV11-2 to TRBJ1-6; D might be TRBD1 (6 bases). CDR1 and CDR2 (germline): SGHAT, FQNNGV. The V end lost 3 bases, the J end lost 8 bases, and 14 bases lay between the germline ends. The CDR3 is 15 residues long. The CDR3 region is CASSLGGSGDSPLHF. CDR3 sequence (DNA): TGTGCCAGCAGCTTGGGAGGGTCAGGGGATTCACCCCTCCACTTT.

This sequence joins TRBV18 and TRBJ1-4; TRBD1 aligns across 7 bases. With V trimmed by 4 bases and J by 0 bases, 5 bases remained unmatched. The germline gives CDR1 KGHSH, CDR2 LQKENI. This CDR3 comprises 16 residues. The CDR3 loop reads CASSRGQPTTNEKLFF. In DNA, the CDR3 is TGTGCCAGCTCACGGGGACAGCCAACAACTAATGAAAAACTGTTTTTT.

CDR3 sequence (DNA): TGTGCCAGCAGTGAAGGGTATCTAGCCAAAAACATTCAGTACTTC. This encodes CASSEGYLAKNIQYF. The chain is built from TRBV2 and TRBJ2-4, with D hard to call. The CDR3 totals 15 residues. Trimming stripped 1 base from V and 0 bases from J, with 7 bases between. Looked up from germline, CDR1 is SNHLY and CDR2 is FYNNEI.

The chain's CDR3 is CASSHLGLASSTDTQYF. Here the CDR3 DNA reads TGTGCCAGCAGCCATCTGGGACTAGCGTCTAGCACAGATACGCAGTATTTT. V gene TRBV7-9 combines with J gene TRBJ2-3; 10 bases agree with TRBD2. The CDR3 spans 17 residues. The junction had 8 bases not matched to a gene; V was cut back by 5 bases and J by 0 bases. Germline CDR1 SEHNR, CDR2 FQNEAQ (reference sequence).

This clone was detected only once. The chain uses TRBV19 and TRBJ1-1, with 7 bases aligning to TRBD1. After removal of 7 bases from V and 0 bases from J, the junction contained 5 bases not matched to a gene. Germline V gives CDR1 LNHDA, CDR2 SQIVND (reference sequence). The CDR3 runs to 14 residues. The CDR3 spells CASMGDSMNTEAFF. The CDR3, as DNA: TGTGCCAGTATGGGGGACAGCATGAACACTGAAGCTTTCTTT.

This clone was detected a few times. In DNA, the CDR3 is TGTGCCAGCAGCCTAAAATACAATGAGCAGTTCTTC. Translation: CASSLKYNEQFF. V is TRBV11-2 and J is TRBJ2-1; D uncertain. The V end lost 5 bases, the J end lost 4 bases, and 6 bases lay between the germline ends. The germline gives CDR1 SGHAT, CDR2 FQNNGV. The CDR3 covers 12 residues.

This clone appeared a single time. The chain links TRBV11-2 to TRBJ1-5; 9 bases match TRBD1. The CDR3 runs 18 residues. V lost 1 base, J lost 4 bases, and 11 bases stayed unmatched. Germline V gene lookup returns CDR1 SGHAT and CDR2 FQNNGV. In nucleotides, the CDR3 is TGTGCCAGCAGCTTAGGGTCTGCCGGGACAGGGATTAATCAGCCCCAGCATTTT. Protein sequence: CASSLGSAGTGINQPQHF.

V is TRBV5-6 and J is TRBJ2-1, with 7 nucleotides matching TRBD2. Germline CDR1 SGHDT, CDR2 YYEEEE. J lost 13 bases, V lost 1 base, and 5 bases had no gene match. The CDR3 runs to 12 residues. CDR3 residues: CASSLRLAHQFF. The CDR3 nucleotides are TGTGCCAGCAGCTTGAGACTAGCCCATCAGTTCTTC. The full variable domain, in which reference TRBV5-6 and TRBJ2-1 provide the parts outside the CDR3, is DAGVTQSPTHLIKTRGQQVTLRCSPKSGHDTVSWYQQALGQGPQFIFQYYEEEERQRGNFPDRFSGHQFPNYSSELNVNALLLGDSALYLCASSLRLAHQFFGPGTRLTVL.

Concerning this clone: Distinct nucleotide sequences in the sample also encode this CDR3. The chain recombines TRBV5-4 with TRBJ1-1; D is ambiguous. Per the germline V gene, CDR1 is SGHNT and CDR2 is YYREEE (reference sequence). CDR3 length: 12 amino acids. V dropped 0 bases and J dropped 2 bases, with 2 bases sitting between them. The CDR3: CASSLANTEAFF. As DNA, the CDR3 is TGTGCCAGCAGCTTGGCAAACACTGAAGCTTTCTTT.

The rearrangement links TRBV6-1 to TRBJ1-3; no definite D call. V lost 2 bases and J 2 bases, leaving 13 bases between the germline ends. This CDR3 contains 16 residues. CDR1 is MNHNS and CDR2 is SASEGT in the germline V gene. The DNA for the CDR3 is TGTGCCAGCAGTGAAAGGGAGCCAAGAACTGGAAACACCATATATTTT. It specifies CASSEREPRTGNTIYF.

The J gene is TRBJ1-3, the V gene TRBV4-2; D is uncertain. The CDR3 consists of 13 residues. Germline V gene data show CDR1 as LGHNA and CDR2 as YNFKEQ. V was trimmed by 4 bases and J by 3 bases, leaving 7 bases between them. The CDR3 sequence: CASSREDGNTIYF. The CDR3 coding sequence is TGTGCCAGCAGCCGGGAGGATGGAAACACCATATATTTT.

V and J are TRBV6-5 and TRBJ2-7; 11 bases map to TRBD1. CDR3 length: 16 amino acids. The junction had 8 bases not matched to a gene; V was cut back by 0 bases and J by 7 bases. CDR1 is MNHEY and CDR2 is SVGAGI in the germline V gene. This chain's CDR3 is CASSYSRTGGAGEQYF. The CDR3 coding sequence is TGTGCCAGCAGTTACTCGAGGACAGGGGGCGCCGGGGAGCAGTACTTC.

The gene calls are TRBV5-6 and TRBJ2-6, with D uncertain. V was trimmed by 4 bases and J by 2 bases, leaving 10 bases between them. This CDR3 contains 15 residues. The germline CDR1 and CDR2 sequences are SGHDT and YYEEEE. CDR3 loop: CASSTKYAGANVLTF. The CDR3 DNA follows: TGTGCCAGCAGCACCAAGTATGCTGGGGCCAACGTCCTGACTTTC.

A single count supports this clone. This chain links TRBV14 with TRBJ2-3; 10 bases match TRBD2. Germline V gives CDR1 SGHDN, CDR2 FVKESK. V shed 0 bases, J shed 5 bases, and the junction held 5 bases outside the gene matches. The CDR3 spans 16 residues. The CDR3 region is CASSQDQGLARDTQYF. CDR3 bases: TGTGCCAGCAGCCAAGATCAGGGACTAGCGCGAGATACGCAGTATTTT. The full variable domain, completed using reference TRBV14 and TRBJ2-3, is EAGVTQFPSHSVIEKGQTVTLRCDPISGHDNLYWYRRVMGKEIKFLLHFVKESKQDESGMPNNRFLAERTGGTYSTLKVQPAELEDSGVYFCASSQDQGLARDTQYFGPGTRLTVL.

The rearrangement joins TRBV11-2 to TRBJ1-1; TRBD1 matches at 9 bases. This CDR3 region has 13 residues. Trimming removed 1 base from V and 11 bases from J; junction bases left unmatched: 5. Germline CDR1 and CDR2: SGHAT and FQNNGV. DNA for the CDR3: TGTGCCAGCAGCTTAGGGACAGGGGTGGGGGCTTTCTTT. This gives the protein CASSLGTGVGAFF.

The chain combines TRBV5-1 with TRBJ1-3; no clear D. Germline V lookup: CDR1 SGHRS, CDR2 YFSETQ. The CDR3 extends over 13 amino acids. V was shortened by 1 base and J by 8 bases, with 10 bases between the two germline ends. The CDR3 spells CASSLYPEDTIYF. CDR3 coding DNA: TGCGCCAGCAGCTTGTATCCCGAGGACACCATATATTTT.

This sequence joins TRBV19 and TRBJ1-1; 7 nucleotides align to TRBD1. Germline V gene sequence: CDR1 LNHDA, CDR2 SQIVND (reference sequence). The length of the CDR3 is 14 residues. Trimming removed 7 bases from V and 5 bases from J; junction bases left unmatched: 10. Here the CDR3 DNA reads TGTGCCAGTAAGGACCGGGACAGCGGGACTGAAGCTTTCTTT. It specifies CASKDRDSGTEAFF.

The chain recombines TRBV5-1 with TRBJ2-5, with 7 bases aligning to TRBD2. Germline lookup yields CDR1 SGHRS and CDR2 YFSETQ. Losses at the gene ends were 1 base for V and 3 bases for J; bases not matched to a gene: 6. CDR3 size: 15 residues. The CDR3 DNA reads TGCGCCAGCAGCTTGTTTGGGGGGGAGGAAGAGACCCAGTACTTC. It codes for CASSLFGGEEETQYF.